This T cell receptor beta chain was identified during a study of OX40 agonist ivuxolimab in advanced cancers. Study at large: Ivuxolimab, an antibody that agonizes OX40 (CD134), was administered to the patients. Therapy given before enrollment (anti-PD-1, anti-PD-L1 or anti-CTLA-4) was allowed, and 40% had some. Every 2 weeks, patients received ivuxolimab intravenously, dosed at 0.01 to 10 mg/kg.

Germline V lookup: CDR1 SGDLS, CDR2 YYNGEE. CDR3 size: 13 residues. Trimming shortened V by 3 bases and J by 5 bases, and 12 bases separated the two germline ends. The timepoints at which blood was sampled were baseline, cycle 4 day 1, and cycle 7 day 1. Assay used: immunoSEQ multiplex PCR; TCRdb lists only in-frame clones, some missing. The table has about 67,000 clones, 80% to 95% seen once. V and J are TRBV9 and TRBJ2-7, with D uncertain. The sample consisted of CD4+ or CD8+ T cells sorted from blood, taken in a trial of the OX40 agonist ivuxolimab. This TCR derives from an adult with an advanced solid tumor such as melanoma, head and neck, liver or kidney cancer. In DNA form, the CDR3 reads TGTGCCAGCAGCGCCCCGAGTGGGGACGAGCAGTACTTC. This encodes CASSAPSGDEQYF.